The source of this T cell receptor beta chain is a study of blood T cell repertoires in COVID-19. Germline CDR1 and CDR2: MDHEN and SYDVKM. Trimming cost V 5 bases and J 3 bases, with 13 bases left between them. This CDR3 has 14 amino acids. Here immunoSEQ multiplex PCR was the method, and the copy in TCRdb shows in-frame clones only, minus some. This sample yields approximately 190,000 clones, of which about 93% are seen a single time; approximately 0.56% belongs to the top ten. V usage is TRBV28 and J usage is TRBJ1-2; TRBD1 is a possible D gene (5 bases). The TCR comes from a man aged 45-65 years with acute or convalescent COVID-19. The sequenced material came from peripheral blood. The CDR3 region is CASSLQGGHYGYTF. The DNA for the CDR3 is TGTGCCAGCAGTCTTCAGGGAGGACACTATGGCTACACCTTC.